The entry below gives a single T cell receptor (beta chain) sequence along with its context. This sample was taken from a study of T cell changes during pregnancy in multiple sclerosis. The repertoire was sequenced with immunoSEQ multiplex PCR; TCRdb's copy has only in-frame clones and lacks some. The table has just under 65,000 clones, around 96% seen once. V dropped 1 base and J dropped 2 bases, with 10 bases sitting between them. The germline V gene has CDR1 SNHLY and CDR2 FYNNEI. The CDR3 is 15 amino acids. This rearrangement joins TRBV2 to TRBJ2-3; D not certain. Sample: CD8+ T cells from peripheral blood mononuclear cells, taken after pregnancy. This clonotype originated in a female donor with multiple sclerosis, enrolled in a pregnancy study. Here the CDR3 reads CASSEVPSSTDTQYF. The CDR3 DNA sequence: TGTGCCAGCAGTGAAGTTCCCTCCTCCACAGATACGCAGTATTTT.